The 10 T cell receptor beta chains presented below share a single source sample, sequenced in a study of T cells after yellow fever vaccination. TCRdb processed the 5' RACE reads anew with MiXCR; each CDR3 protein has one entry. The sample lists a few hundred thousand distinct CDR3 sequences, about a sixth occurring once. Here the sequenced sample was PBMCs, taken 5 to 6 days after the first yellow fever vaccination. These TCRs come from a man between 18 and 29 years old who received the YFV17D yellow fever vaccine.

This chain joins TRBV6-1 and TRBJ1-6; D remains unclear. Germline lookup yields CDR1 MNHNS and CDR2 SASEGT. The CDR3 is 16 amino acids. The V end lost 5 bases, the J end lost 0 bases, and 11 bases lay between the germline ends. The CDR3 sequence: CASSRLAASYNSPLHF. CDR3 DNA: TGTGCCAGCAGTCGCCTCGCAGCCTCCTATAATTCACCCCTCCACTTT.

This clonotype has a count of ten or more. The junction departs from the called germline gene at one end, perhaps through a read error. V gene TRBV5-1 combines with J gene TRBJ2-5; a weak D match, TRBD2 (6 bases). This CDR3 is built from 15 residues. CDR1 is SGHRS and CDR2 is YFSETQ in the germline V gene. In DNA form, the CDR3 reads TGCGCCAGCACCTTGGGGGGACCGATCCAAGAGACCCAGTACTTC. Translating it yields CASTLGGPIQETQYF. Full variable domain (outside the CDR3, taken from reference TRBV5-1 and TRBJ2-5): KAGVTQTPRYLIKTRGQQVTLSCSPISGHRSVSWYQQTPGQGLQFLFEYFSETQRNKGNFPGRFSGRQFSNSRSEMNVSTLELGDSALYLCASTLGGPIQETQYFGPGTRLLVL.

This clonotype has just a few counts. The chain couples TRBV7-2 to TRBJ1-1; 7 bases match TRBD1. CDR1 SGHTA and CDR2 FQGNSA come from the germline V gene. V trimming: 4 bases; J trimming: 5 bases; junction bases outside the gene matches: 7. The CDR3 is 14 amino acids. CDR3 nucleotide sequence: TGTGCCAGCAGCTCAGGGACAGCGCGGACTGAAGCTTTCTTT. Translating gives CASSSGTARTEAFF.

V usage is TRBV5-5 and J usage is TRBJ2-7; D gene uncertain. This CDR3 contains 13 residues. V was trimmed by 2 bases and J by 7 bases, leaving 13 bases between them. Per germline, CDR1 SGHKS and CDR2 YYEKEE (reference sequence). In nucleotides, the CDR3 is TGTGCCAGCAGCTTCCCGAACGGAAAGGAGCAGTACGTC. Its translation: CASSFPNGKEQYV.

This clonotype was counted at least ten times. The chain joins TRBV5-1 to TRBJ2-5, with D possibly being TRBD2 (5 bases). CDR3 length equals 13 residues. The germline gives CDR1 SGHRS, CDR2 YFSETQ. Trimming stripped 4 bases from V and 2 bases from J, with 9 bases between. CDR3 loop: CASSRGQQETQYF. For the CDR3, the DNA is TGCGCCAGCAGCCGCGGGCAGCAAGAGACCCAGTACTTC.

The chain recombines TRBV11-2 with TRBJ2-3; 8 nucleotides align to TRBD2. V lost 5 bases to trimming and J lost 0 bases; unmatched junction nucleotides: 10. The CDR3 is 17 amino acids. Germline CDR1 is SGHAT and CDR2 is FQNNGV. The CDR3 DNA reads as TGTGCCAGCAGCCCTTTTCCGGGGGGGTCTAGCACAGATACGCAGTATTTT. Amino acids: CASSPFPGGSSTDTQYF.

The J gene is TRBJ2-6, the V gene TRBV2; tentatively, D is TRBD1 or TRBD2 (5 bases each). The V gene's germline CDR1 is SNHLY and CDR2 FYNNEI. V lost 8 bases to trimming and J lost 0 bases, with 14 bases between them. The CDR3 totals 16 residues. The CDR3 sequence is CASSGTSSSGANVLTF. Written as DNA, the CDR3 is TGTGCCAGCTCCGGGACCTCTTCCTCTGGGGCCAACGTCCTGACTTTC.

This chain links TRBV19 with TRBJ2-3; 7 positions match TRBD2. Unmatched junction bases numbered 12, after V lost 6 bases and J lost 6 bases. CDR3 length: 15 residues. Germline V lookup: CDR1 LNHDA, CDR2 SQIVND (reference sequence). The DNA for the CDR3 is TGTGCCAGTAGCCAAGCGGGGCCTCCTTGGGATACGCAGTATTTT. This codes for CASSQAGPPWDTQYF.

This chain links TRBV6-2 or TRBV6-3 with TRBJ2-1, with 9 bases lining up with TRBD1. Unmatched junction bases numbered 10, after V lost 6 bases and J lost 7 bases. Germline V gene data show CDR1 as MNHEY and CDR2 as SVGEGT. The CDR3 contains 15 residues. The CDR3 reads CASRKPGQGGNEQFF. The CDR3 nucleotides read TGTGCCAGCAGAAAACCGGGACAGGGTGGGAATGAGCAGTTCTTC.

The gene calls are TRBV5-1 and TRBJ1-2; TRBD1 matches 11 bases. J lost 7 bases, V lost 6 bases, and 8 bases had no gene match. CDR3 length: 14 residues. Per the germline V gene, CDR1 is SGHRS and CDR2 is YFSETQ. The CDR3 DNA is TGCGCCAGCACGGAGGACAGGGGGCTCGGTGGCTACACCTTC. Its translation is CASTEDRGLGGYTF.